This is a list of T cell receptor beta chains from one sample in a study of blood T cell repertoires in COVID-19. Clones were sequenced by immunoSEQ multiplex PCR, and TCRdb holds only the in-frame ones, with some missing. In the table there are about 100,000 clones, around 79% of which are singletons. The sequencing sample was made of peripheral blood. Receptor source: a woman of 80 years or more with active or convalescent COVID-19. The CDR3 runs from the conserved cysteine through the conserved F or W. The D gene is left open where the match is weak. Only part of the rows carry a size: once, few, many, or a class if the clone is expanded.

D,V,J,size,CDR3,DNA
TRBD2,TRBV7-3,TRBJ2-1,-,CASSPLAGVPYNEQFF,TGTGCCAGCAGCCCGTTAGCGGGAGTTCCCTACAATGAGCAGTTCTTC
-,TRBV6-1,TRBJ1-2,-,CASSDRGRLSFNYGYTF,TGTGCCAGCAGTGACAGGGGCCGTCTCTCGTTTAACTATGGCTACACCTTC
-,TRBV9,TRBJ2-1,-,CASSDGVLNEQFF,TGTGCCAGCAGCGACGGAGTACTCAATGAGCAGTTCTTC
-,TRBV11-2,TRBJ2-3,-,CASSSVRQADTQYF,TGTGCCAGCAGCTCCGTCCGACAGGCAGATACGCAGTATTTT
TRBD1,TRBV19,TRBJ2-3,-,CASRTTGTGVTDTQYF,TGTGCCAGTAGAACTACCGGGACAGGGGTCACAGATACGCAGTATTTT
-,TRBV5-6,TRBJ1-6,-,CASSLMSGANSPLHF,TGTGCCAGCAGCTTGATGTCTGGGGCCAATTCACCCCTCCACTTT
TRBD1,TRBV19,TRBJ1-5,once,CASSIGTVNQPQHF,TGTGCCAGTAGTATTGGGACAGTGAATCAGCCCCAGCATTTT
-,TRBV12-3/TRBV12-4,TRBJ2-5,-,CASSFGHQETQYF,TGTGCCAGCAGTTTCGGTCATCAAGAGACCCAGTACTTC
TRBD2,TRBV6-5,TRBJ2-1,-,CASSQLVGGKNEQFF,TGTGCCAGTAGTCAGTTAGTGGGGGGGAAGAATGAGCAGTTCTTC
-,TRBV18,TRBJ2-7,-,CASSATSTNEQYF,TGTGCCAGCTCAGCGACTAGTACGAACGAGCAGTACTTC
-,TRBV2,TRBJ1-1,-,CASSGETGMNTEAFF,TGTGCCAGCAGTGGAGAAACAGGGATGAACACTGAAGCTTTCTTT
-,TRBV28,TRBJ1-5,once,CASSLRRAWGNQPQHF,TGTGCCAGCAGTTTACGGCGGGCTTGGGGCAATCAGCCCCAGCATTTT
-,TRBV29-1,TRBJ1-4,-,CSYRGGEEKLFF,TGCAGTTACAGAGGGGGGGAGGAAAAACTGTTTTTT
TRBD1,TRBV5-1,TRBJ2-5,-,CASSIGQGLGETQYF,TGTGCCAGCAGCATAGGACAGGGGCTGGGAGAGACCCAGTACTTC
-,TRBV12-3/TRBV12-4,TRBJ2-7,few,CASSSLYEQYF,TGTGCCAGCAGTTCCCTATACGAGCAGTACTTC
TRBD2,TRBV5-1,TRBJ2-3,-,CASSLGGRTDTQYF,TGCGCCAGCAGCTTAGGCGGGAGAACAGATACGCAGTATTTT
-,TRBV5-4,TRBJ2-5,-,CASSPRSDQETQYF,TGTGCCAGCAGCCCGAGGAGCGACCAAGAGACCCAGTACTTC
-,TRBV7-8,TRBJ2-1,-,CASVPRRGAGVGNEQFF,TGTGCCAGCGTACCCAGAAGGGGGGCGGGAGTTGGTAATGAGCAGTTCTTC
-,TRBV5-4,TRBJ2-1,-,CASSSPRTFNNEQFF,TGTGCCAGCAGCTCACCGAGGACTTTCAACAATGAGCAGTTCTTC
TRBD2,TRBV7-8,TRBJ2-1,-,CASSLELAGDRFF,TGTGCCAGCAGCTTAGAGCTAGCGGGAGACCGGTTCTTC
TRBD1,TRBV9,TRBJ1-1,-,CASSVDPPTGVRTEAFF,TGTGCCAGCAGCGTAGATCCCCCAACAGGGGTTCGCACTGAAGCTTTCTTT
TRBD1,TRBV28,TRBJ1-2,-,CASSSPGQGDGYTF,TGTGCCAGCAGTTCGCCCGGACAGGGGGATGGCTACACCTTC
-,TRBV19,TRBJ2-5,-,CASSYGTGDGTQYF,TGTGCCAGTAGTTACGGGACGGGAGACGGGACCCAGTACTTC
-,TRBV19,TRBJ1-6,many,CASSILYAGSPLHF,TGTGCCAGTAGTATTCTATACGCCGGTTCACCCCTCCACTTT
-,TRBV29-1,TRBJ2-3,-,CSVLGGRAGTDTQYF,TGCAGCGTTTTAGGGGGGAGGGCCGGAACAGATACGCAGTATTTT
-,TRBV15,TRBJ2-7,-,CATSRGGDSYEQYF,TGTGCCACCAGTAGGGGCGGGGATAGCTACGAGCAGTACTTC
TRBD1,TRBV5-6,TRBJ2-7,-,CASSLGQGRGYEQYF,TGTGCCAGCAGCCTAGGACAGGGGAGAGGCTACGAGCAGTACTTC
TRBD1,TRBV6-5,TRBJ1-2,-,CAIYRGETFYTF,TGTGCCATCTACAGGGGGGAGACTTTTTACACCTTC
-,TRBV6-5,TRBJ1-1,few,CASSYSGATEAFF,TGTGCCAGCAGTTACTCGGGGGCGACTGAAGCTTTCTTT
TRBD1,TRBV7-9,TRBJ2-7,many,CASSRTGKYEQYF,TGTGCCAGCAGCCGGACAGGCAAATACGAGCAGTACTTC
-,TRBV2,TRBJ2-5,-,CASSGNREETQYF,TGTGCCAGCAGTGGGAACAGGGAAGAGACCCAGTACTTC
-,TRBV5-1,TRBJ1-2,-,CASSLAPGMDYGYTF,TGTGCCAGCAGCTTGGCTCCGGGTATGGACTATGGCTACACCTTC
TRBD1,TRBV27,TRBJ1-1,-,CASTTGGRPEAFF,TGTGCCAGCACTACAGGGGGCAGACCTGAAGCTTTCTTT
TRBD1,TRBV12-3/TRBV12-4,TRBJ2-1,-,CASSFSRDRQFF,TGTGCCAGCAGTTTCAGCCGGGACAGGCAGTTCTTC
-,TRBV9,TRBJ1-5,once,CASSVGPGRGNQPQHF,TGTGCCAGCAGCGTAGGACCGGGGAGAGGCAATCAGCCCCAGCATTTT
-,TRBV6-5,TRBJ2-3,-,CASSYSTALGTDTQYF,TGTGCCAGCAGTTACTCGACAGCGTTGGGAACAGATACGCAGTATTTT
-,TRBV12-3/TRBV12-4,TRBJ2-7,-,CASSSGGYEQYF,TGTGCCAGCAGTTCTGGCGGCTACGAGCAGTACTTC
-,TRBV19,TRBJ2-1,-,CASSIVNTYNEQFF,TGTGCCAGTAGTATAGTCAACACCTACAATGAGCAGTTCTTC
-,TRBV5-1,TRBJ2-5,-,CASSAGTAPQETQYF,TGCGCCAGCAGCGCGGGGACAGCGCCCCAAGAGACCCAGTACTTC
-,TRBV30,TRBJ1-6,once,CAWSVRGNNSPLHF,TGTGCCTGGAGTGTACGAGGGAATAATTCACCCCTCCACTTT
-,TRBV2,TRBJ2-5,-,CATLTGQSLGETQYF,TGTGCCACCCTAACAGGGCAGTCCCTGGGAGAGACCCAGTACTTC
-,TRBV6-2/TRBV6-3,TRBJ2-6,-,CASSPEASGANVLTF,TGTGCCAGCAGCCCCGAGGCTTCTGGGGCCAACGTCCTGACTTTC
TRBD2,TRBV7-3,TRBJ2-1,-,CASSLAGGLYNEQFF,TGTGCCAGCAGCTTGGCGGGAGGGCTATACAATGAGCAGTTCTTC
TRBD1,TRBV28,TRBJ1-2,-,CASSPEQGAFNYGYTF,TGTGCCAGCAGTCCCGAACAGGGGGCGTTTAATTATGGCTACACCTTC
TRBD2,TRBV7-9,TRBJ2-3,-,CASSARLAGGPYDTQYF,TGTGCCAGCAGCGCCAGACTAGCGGGAGGGCCGTATGATACGCAGTATTTT
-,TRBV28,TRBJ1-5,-,CASSYPLGGNQPQHF,TGTGCCAGCAGTTACCCCCTCGGGGGCAATCAGCCCCAGCATTTT
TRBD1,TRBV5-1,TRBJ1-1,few,CASSLPGQTMNTEAFF,TGCGCCAGCAGCCTACCGGGACAGACAATGAACACTGAAGCTTTCTTT
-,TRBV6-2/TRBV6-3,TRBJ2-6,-,CASSLNRLLSGANVLTF,TGTGCCAGCAGTCTAAACAGGTTACTCTCTGGGGCCAACGTCCTGACTTTC
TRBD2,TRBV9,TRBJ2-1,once,CASSEGSGTYNEQFF,TGTGCCAGCAGCGAAGGTAGCGGGACCTACAATGAGCAGTTCTTC
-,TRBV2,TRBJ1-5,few,CATSAQANQPQHF,TGTGCCACATCGGCCCAGGCCAATCAGCCCCAGCATTTT
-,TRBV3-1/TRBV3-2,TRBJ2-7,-,CASSPGPYEQYF,TGTGCCAGCAGCCCGGGTCCTTACGAGCAGTACTTC
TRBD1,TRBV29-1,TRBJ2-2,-,CSVDVRGPTGELFF,TGCAGCGTTGACGTCAGGGGGCCCACCGGGGAGCTGTTTTTT
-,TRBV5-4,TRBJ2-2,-,CASSLQSRVDTGELFF,TGTGCCAGCAGCTTGCAGTCCAGGGTTGACACCGGGGAGCTGTTTTTT
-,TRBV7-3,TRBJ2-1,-,CASSFLAIGEQFF,TGTGCCAGCAGCTTCTTAGCTATAGGTGAGCAGTTCTTC